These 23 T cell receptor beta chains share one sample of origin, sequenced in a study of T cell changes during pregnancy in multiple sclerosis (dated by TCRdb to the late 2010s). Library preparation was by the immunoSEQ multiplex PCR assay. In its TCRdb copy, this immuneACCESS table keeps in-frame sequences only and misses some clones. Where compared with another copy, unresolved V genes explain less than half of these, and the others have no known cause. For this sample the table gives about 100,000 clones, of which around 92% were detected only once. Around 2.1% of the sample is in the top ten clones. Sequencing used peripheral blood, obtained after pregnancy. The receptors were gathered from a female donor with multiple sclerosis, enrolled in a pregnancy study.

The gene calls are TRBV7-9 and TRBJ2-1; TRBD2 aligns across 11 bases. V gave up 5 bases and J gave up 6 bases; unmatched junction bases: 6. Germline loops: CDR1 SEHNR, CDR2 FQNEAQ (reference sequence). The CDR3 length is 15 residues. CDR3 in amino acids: CASSRLAGLGNEQFF. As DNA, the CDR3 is TGTGCCAGCAGCCGACTAGCGGGATTGGGCAATGAGCAGTTCTTC.

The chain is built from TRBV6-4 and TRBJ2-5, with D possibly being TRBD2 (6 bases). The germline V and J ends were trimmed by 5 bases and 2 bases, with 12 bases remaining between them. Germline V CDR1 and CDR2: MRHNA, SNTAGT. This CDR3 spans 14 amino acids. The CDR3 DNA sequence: TGTGCCAGCAGTATAAACGGGGGACAAGAGACCCAGTACTTC. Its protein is CASSINGGQETQYF.

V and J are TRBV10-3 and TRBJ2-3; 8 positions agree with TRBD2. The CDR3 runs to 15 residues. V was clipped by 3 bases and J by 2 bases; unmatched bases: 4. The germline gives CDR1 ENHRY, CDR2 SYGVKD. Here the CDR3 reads CAISDPGGATDTQYF. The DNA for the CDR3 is TGTGCCATCAGTGACCCGGGGGGGGCCACAGATACGCAGTATTTT.

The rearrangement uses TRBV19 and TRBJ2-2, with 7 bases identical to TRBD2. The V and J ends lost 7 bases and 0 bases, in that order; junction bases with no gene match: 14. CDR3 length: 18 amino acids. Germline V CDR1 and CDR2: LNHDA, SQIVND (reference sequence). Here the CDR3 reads CASTTLPPLAANTGELFF. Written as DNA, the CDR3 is TGTGCCAGTACCACGCTCCCACCGCTAGCGGCGAACACCGGGGAGCTGTTTTTT.

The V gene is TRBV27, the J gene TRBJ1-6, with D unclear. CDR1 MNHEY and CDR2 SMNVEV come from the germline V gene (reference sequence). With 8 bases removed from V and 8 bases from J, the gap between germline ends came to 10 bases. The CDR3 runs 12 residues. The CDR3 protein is CASRVAYSPLHF. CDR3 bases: TGTGCCAGCCGGGTAGCGTATTCACCCCTCCACTTT.

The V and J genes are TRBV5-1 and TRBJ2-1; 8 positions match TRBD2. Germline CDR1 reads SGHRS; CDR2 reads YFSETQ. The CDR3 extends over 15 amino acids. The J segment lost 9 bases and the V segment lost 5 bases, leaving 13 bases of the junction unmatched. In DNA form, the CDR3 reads TGCGCCAGCAGGACCGGGACTAGGGATGAGGGTGAGCAGTTCTTC. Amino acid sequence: CASRTGTRDEGEQFF.

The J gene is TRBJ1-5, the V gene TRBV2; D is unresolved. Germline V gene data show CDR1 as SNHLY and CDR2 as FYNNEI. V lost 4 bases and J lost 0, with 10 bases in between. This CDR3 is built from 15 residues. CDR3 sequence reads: CASSVQVGSNQPQHF. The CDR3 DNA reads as TGTGCCAGCAGTGTTCAAGTCGGTAGCAATCAGCCCCAGCATTTT.

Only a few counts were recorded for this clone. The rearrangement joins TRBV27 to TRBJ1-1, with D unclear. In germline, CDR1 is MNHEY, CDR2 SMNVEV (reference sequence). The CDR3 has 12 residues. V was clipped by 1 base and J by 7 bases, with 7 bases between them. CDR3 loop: CASSLLGREAFF. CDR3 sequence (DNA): TGTGCCAGCAGTTTATTGGGCCGTGAAGCTTTCTTT.

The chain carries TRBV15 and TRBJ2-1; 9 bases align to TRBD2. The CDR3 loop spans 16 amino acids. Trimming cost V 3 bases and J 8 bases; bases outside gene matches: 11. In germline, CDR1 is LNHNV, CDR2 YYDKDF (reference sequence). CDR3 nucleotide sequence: TGTGCCACCAGCAGCCTTAGCGGGAGCGGCGGGGATGAGCAGTTCTTC. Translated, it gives CATSSLSGSGGDEQFF.

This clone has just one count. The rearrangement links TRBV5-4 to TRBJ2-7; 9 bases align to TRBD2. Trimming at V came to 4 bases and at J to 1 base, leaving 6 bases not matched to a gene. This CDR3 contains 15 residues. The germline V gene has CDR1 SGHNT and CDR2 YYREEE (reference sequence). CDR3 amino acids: CASSRAGGPSYEQYF. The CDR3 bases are TGTGCCAGCAGCAGAGCGGGGGGCCCATCCTACGAGCAGTACTTC.

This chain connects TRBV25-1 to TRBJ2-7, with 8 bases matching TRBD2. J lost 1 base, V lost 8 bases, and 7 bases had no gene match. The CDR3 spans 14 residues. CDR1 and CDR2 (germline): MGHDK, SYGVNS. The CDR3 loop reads CASSRAGGSYEQYF. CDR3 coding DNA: TGTGCCAGCTCCCGCGCGGGAGGATCCTACGAGCAGTACTTC.

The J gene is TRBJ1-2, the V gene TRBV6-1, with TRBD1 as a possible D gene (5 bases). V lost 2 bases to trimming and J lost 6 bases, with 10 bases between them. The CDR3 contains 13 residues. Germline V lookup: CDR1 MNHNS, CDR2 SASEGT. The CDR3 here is CASSESGFDGYTF. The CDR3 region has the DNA TGTGCCAGCAGTGAATCAGGGTTTGATGGCTACACCTTC.

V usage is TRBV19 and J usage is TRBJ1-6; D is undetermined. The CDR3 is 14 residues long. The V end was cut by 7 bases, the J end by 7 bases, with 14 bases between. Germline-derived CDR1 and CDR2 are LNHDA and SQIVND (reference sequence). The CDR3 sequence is CASTMDGVNSPLHF. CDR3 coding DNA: TGTGCCAGTACCATGGACGGGGTAAATTCACCCCTCCACTTT.

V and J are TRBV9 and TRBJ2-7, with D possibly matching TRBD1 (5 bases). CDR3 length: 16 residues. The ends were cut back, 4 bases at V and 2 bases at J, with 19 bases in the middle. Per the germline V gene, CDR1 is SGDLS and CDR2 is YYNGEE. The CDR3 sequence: CASSPRQGPDPYEQYF. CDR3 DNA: TGTGCCAGCAGCCCCCGCCAGGGCCCCGACCCCTACGAGCAGTACTTC.

The CDR3 DNA reads TGTGCCAGCAGTGAAGGGACAGGAAGGCTTCTCTCTAATTCACCCCTCCACTTT. Translated, it gives CASSEGTGRLLSNSPLHF. V usage is TRBV2 and J usage is TRBJ1-6; 7 bases are a match to TRBD1. Trimming removed 1 base from V and 6 bases from J; junction bases left unmatched: 12. Germline V CDR1 and CDR2: SNHLY, FYNNEI. The CDR3 loop spans 18 amino acids.

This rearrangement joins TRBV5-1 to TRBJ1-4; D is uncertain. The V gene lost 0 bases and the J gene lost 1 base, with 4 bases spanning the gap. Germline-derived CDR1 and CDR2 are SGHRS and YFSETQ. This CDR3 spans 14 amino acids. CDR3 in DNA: TGCGCCAGCAGCTTGGCCGGAACTAATGAAAAACTGTTTTTT. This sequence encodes CASSLAGTNEKLFF.

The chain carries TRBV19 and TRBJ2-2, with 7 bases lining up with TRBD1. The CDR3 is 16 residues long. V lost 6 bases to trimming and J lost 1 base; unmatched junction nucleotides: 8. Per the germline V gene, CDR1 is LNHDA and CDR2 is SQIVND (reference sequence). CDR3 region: CASSTRGTLNTGELFF. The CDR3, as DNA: TGTGCCAGTAGCACCAGGGGGACCTTGAACACCGGGGAGCTGTTTTTT.

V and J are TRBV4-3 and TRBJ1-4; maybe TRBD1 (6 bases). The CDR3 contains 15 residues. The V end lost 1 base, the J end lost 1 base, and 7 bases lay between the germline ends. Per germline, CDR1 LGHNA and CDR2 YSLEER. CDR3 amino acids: CASSQGGGTNEKLFF. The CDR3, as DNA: TGCGCCAGCAGCCAAGGAGGGGGAACTAATGAAAAACTGTTTTTT.

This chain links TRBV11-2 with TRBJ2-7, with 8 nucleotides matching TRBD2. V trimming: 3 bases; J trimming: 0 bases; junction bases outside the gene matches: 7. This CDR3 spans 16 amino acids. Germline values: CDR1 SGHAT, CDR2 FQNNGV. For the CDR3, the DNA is TGTGCCAGCAGCTTGCGGGTTAGCGGGAACTCCTACGAGCAGTACTTC. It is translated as CASSLRVSGNSYEQYF.

CDR3 nucleotides: TGTGCCAGCCGTCCGGCGAACACCGGGGAGCTGTTTTTT. It translates to CASRPANTGELFF. The chain carries TRBV7-9 and TRBJ2-2; no definite D call. CDR3 size: 13 residues. The ends were cut back, 8 bases at V and 0 bases at J, with 7 bases in the middle. Per germline, CDR1 SEHNR and CDR2 FQNEAQ (reference sequence).

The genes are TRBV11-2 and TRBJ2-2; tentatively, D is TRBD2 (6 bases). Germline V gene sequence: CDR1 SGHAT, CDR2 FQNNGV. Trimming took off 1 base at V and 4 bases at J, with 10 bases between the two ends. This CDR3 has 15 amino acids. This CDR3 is CASSLAGVGTGELFF. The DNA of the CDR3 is TGTGCCAGCAGCTTAGCGGGGGTCGGCACCGGGGAGCTGTTTTTT.

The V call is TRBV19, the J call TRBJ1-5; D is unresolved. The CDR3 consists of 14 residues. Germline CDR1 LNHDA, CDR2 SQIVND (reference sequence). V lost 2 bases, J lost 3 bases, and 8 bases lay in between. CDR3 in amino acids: CASSINSINQPQHF. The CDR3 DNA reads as TGTGCCAGTAGTATAAACAGCATCAATCAGCCCCAGCATTTT.

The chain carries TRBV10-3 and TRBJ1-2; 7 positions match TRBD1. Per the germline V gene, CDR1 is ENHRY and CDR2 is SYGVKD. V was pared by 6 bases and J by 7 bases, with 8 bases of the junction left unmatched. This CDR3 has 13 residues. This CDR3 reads CAISPNRGGGYTF. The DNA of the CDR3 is TGTGCCATCAGCCCTAACAGGGGCGGTGGCTACACCTTC.